These 16 T cell receptor beta chains originate from one sample sequenced in a study of blood T cell repertoires in COVID-19. Clones were read by immunoSEQ multiplex PCR, and TCRdb kept only the in-frame ones, dropping some. This sample has 310,000 or so clones; 90% occur once, and the top ten carry around 1.7%. Sequences were obtained from PBMCs or T cells enriched from blood (not recorded which). The receptors here all came from a woman aged 18-29 years with acute COVID-19.

The chain combines TRBV28 with TRBJ2-7; D remains ambiguous. The germline V and J ends were trimmed by 4 bases and 5 bases, with 6 bases remaining between them. The CDR3 sequence is 11 residues long. Germline lookup yields CDR1 MDHEN and CDR2 SYDVKM. The CDR3: CASSWLDEQYF. Written as DNA, the CDR3 is TGTGCCAGCAGTTGGTTAGACGAGCAGTACTTC.

This rearrangement joins TRBV5-1 to TRBJ2-5, with 7 bases lining up with TRBD2. V gave up 0 bases and J gave up 5 bases; unmatched junction bases: 4. Germline loops: CDR1 SGHRS, CDR2 YFSETQ. This CDR3 is built from 14 residues. The CDR3 region has the DNA TGCGCCAGCAGCTTGGTTAGCGGGCCCGAGACCCAGTACTTC. Translating gives CASSLVSGPETQYF.

V gene TRBV4-2 combines with J gene TRBJ1-2, with TRBD1 matching over 8 bases. Germline-derived CDR1 and CDR2 are LGHNA and YNFKEQ. The CDR3 is 17 residues long. V shed 0 bases and J 5 bases; nucleotides not matched to a gene: 11. The CDR3 region has the DNA TGTGCCAGCAGCCAAGAGGCACCCGGGACAGGCCGATATGGCTACACCTTC. This encodes CASSQEAPGTGRYGYTF.

The J gene is TRBJ1-4, the V gene TRBV11-2; 9 bases are shared with TRBD1. CDR1 is SGHAT and CDR2 is FQNNGV in the germline V gene. V shed 5 bases, J shed 7 bases, and the junction held 11 bases outside the gene matches. The CDR3 loop spans 16 amino acids. CDR3 DNA: TGTGCCAGCAGCGACCGAGACGGGACAGGGTTTGAAAAACTGTTTTTT. Protein sequence: CASSDRDGTGFEKLFF. The variable domain in full, completed from reference TRBV11-2 and TRBJ1-4, reads EAGVAQSPRYKIIEKRQSVAFWCNPISGHATLYWYQQILGQGPKLLIQFQNNGVVDDSQLPKDRFSAERLKGVDSTLKIQPAKLEDSAVYLCASSDRDGTGFEKLFFGSGTQLSVL.

The rearrangement links TRBV27 to TRBJ1-1; D is undetermined. The CDR3 runs 12 residues. With 5 bases removed from V and 7 bases from J, the gap between germline ends came to 11 bases. The germline gives CDR1 MNHEY, CDR2 SMNVEV (reference sequence). CDR3: CASSRGTDEAFF. The DNA of the CDR3 is TGTGCCAGCAGTCGCGGCACTGATGAAGCTTTCTTT.

The chain combines TRBV6-2 or TRBV6-3 with TRBJ2-2; 10 positions agree with TRBD2. This CDR3 has 19 amino acids. Looked up from germline, CDR1 is MNHEY and CDR2 is SVGEGT. V lost 0 bases to trimming and J lost 6 bases; unmatched junction nucleotides: 13. For the CDR3, the DNA is TGTGCCAGCAGTTACTCGATTGGATTAGCGGGAGGTCCGGCCGGGGAGCTGTTTTTT. Residues: CASSYSIGLAGGPAGELFF.

The chain recombines TRBV15 with TRBJ1-1; TRBD1 is a possible D gene (6 bases). V was cut by 1 base and J by 1 base, with 19 bases left in between. Germline assignment: CDR1 LNHNV and CDR2 YYDKDF (reference sequence). The CDR3 has 18 residues. The CDR3 DNA reads TGTGCCACCAGCAGAGGACCCAAAGGGGGACACCCGAACACTGAAGCTTTCTTT. Translation: CATSRGPKGGHPNTEAFF.

The V and J genes are TRBV12-5 and TRBJ2-5; TRBD2 matches 8 bases. Germline-derived CDR1 and CDR2 are LGHNT and FRNRAP. This CDR3 is 13 amino acids long. The trim removed 6 bases at V and 4 bases at J, leaving 4 bases unmatched. CDR3 amino acids: CASGSGRGETQYF. CDR3 bases: TGTGCTAGTGGAAGCGGGAGAGGAGAGACCCAGTACTTC.

The chain joins TRBV28 to TRBJ2-7; possible D gene TRBD2, 5 bases. Germline V CDR1 and CDR2: MDHEN, SYDVKM. Trimming left V 1 base short and J 2 bases short, with 15 bases between. The CDR3 runs to 16 residues. CDR3 DNA: TGTGCCAGCAGTTTATTCCTCTCCCGGGGAACCTACGAGCAGTACTTC. Its translation: CASSLFLSRGTYEQYF.

The rearrangement joins TRBV10-1 to TRBJ2-3, with 7 bases lining up with TRBD2. This CDR3 has 17 amino acids. CDR1 and CDR2 (germline): WNHNN, SYGVQD (reference sequence). Trimming at V came to 0 bases and at J to 4 bases, leaving 10 bases not matched to a gene. This CDR3 is CASSESGGIANPDTQYF. The CDR3 coding sequence is TGCGCCAGCAGTGAGTCGGGAGGGATCGCGAATCCAGATACGCAGTATTTT.

The chain joins TRBV7-2 to TRBJ1-4, with unresolved D. CDR1 and CDR2 from the germline V gene are SGHTA and FQGNSA. The CDR3 has 16 residues. Trimming pared 3 bases from V and 0 bases from J, leaving 11 bases between. CDR3 sequence: CASSLRPTATNEKLFF. CDR3 bases: TGTGCCAGCAGCTTGAGGCCCACCGCAACTAATGAAAAACTGTTTTTT.

In its sample, this clone was seen once. The chain combines TRBV7-2 with TRBJ2-7; possibly TRBD2 for D (6 bases). Germline loops: CDR1 SGHTA, CDR2 FQGNSA. V was trimmed by 0 bases and J by 9 bases, leaving 15 bases between them. This CDR3 is built from 14 residues. CDR3 nucleotides: TGTGCCAGCAGCTTAGCGGGACTGGCTTCGGGGCAGTACTTC. Its translation is CASSLAGLASGQYF.

The chain uses TRBV19 and TRBJ1-5; tentatively, D is TRBD1 (5 bases). Between the trimmed V and J ends, which lost 0 bases and 12 bases, there was a span of 9 bases. Germline-derived CDR1 and CDR2 are LNHDA and SQIVND (reference sequence). The CDR3 sequence is 12 residues long. This CDR3 reads CASSIEQGGQHF. The CDR3 nucleotides read TGTGCCAGTAGTATAGAGCAGGGTGGCCAGCATTTT.

The chain joins TRBV19 to TRBJ2-7; D is ambiguous. CDR3 length: 15 amino acids. Trimming stripped 3 bases from V and 0 bases from J, with 12 bases between. Per the germline V gene, CDR1 is LNHDA and CDR2 is SQIVND (reference sequence). The CDR3 loop is CASSIGPESSYEQYF. The CDR3 DNA follows: TGTGCCAGTAGTATTGGGCCCGAAAGCTCCTACGAGCAGTACTTC.

This chain links TRBV11-2 with TRBJ1-1; 7 bases map to TRBD1. Trimming removed 6 bases from V and 3 bases from J; junction bases left unmatched: 13. The CDR3 loop spans 16 amino acids. Per germline, CDR1 SGHAT and CDR2 FQNNGV. The CDR3 sequence: CASRIQGSGGDTEAFF. The DNA of the CDR3 is TGTGCCAGCAGAATACAGGGGAGTGGTGGGGACACTGAAGCTTTCTTT.

The rearrangement uses TRBV18 and TRBJ2-6; 11 nucleotides align to TRBD2. The CDR3 is 19 amino acids. Germline values: CDR1 KGHSH, CDR2 LQKENI. V gave up 3 bases and J gave up 0 bases; unmatched junction bases: 7. This CDR3 reads CASSPALAGGISGANVLTF. CDR3 bases: TGTGCCAGCTCACCGGCTCTAGCGGGAGGTATCTCTGGGGCCAACGTCCTGACTTTC.